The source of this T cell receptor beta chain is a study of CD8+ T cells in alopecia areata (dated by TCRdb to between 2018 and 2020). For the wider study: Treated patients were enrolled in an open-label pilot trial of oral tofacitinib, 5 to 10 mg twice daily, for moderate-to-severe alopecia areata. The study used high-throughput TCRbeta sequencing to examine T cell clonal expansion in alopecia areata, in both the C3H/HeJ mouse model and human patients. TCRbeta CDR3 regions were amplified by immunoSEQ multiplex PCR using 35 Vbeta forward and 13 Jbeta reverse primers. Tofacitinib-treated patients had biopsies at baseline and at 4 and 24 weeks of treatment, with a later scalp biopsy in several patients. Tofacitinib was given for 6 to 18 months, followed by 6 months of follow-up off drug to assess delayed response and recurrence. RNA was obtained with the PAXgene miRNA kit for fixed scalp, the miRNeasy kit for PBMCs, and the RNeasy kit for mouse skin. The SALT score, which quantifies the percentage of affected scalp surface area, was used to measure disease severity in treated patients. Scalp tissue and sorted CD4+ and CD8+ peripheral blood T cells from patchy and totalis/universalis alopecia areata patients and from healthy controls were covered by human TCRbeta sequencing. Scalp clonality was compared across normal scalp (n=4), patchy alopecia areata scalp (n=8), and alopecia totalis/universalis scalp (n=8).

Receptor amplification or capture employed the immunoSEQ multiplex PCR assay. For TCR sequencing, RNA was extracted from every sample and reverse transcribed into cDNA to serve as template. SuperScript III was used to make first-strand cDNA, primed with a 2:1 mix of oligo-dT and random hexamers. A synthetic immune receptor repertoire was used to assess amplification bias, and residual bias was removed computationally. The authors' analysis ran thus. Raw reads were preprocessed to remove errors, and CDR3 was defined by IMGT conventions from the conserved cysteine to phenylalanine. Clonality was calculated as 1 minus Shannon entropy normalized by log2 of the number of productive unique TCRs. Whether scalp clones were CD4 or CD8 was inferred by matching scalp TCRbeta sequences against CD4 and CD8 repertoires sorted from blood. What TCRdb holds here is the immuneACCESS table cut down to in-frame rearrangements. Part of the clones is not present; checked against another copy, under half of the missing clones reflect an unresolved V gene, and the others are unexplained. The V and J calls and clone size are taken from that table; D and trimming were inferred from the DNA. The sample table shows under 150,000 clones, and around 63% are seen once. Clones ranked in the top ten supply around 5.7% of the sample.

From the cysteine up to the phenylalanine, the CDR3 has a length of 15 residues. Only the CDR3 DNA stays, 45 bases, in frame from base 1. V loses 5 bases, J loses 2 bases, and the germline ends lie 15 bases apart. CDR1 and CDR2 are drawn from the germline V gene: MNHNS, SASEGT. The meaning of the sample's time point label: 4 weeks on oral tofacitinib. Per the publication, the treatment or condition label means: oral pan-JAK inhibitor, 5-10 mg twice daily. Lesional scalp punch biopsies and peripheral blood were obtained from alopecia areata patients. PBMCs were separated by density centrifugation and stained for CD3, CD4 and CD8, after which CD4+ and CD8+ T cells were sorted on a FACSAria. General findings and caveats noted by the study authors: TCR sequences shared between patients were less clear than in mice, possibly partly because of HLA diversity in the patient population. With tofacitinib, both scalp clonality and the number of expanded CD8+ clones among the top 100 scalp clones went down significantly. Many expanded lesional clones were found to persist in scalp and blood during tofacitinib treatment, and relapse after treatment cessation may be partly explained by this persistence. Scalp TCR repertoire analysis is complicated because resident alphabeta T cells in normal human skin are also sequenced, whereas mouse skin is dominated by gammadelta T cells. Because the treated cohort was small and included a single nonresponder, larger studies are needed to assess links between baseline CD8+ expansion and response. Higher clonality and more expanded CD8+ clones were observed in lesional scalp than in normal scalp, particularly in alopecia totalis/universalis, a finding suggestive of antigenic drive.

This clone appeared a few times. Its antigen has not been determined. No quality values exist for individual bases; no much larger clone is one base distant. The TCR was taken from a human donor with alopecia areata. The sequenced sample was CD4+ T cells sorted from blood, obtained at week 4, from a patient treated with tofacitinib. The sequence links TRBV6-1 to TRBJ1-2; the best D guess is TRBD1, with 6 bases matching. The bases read TGTGCCAGCAGTTCACAGACAGGAGTCAACTATGGCTACACCTTC. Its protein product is CASSSQTGVNYGYTF.